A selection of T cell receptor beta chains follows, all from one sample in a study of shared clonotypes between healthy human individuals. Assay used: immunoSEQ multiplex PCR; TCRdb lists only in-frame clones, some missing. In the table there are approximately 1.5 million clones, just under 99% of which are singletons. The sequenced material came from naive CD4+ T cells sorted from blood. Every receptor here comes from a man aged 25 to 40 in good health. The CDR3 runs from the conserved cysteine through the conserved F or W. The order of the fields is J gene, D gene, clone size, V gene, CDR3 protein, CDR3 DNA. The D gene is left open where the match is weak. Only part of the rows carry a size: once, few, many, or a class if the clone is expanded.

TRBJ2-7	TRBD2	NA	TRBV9	CASSEPGGNRRQYF	TGTGCCAGCAGCGAACCGGGAGGGAATAGGCGTCAGTACTTC
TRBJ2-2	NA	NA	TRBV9	CASSVAGGTPLTGELFF	TGTGCCAGCAGCGTAGCGGGCGGGACTCCCTTAACCGGGGAGCTGTTTTTT
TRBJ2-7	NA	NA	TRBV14	CASSRTGVSYEQYF	TGTGCCAGCAGCCGTACGGGGGTCTCCTACGAGCAGTACTTC
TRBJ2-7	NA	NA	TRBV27	CASSSTGSYEQYF	TGTGCCAGCAGTTCGACAGGTTCCTACGAGCAGTACTTC
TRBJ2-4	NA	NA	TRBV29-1	CSVVSGNNIQYF	TGCAGCGTTGTGAGTGGGAACAACATTCAGTACTTC
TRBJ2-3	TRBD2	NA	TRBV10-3	CAISVMTSGRVDTQYF	TGTGCCATCAGTGTTATGACTAGCGGGAGAGTAGATACGCAGTATTTT
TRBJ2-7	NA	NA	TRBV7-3	CASSLTNGYEQYF	TGTGCCAGCAGCTTAACGAACGGCTACGAGCAGTACTTC
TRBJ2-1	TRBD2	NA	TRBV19	CASSKQTSGFYNEQFF	TGTGCCAGTAGTAAACAAACTAGCGGGTTTTACAATGAGCAGTTCTTC
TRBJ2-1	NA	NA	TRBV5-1	CASSFGQQGDEQFF	TGCGCCAGCAGCTTCGGCCAACAGGGCGATGAGCAGTTCTTC
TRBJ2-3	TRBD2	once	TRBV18	CASSLGVLAALSSTDTQYF	TGTGCCAGCTCTCTAGGAGTACTAGCGGCCCTCTCAAGCACAGATACGCAGTATTTT
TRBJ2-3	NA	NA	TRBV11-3	CASSPSGRGPLDTQYF	TGTGCCAGCAGCCCCTCGGGGAGGGGGCCCCTAGATACGCAGTATTTT
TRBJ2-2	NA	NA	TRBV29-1	CSGGAGSNTGELFF	TGCAGCGGAGGGGCAGGGTCTAACACCGGGGAGCTGTTTTTT
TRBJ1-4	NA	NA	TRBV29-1	CSVGLKLFF	TGCAGCGTTGGACTGAAACTGTTTTTT
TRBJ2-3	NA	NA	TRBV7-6	CASSLDLPASGTPLTDTQYF	TGTGCCAGCAGCTTAGACCTGCCTGCGAGCGGGACACCTCTGACAGATACGCAGTATTTT
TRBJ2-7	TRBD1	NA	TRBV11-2	CASSSYRGPRRSYEQYF	TGTGCCAGCAGCTCGTACAGGGGCCCACGACGTTCCTACGAGCAGTACTTC
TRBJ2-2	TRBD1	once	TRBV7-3	CASSLWGTGVHTGELFF	TGTGCCAGCAGCTTATGGGGGACAGGGGTTCACACCGGGGAGCTGTTTTTT
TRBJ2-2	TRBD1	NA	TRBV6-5	CASSPGQGNTGELFF	TGTGCCAGCAGCCCAGGACAGGGAAACACCGGGGAGCTGTTTTTT
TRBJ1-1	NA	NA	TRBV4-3	CASSPSNRARTEAFF	TGCGCCAGCAGCCCGTCAAACAGGGCGAGGACTGAAGCTTTCTTT